The clone carrying this TCR beta chain was recorded a few times. Its antigen is currently unknown. Here immunoSEQ multiplex PCR was the method, and the copy in TCRdb shows in-frame clones only, minus some. The sample has about 19,000 clones, roughly 68% seen once. This record comes from a study of OX40 agonist ivuxolimab in advanced cancers. Study information: Patients received ivuxolimab, an agonistic anti-OX40 (CD134) antibody. At around 81% male, the cohort had a mean age of approximately 60 years, ranging from roughly 20 to 85. Notes on the study in general: CD4+ and CD8+ blood T cells expanded clonally by week 6 at 0.1 to 3.0 mg/kg.

The CDR3 consists of 15 residues. Germline trimming cut 2 bases from V and 3 bases from J; bases unmatched to any gene: 5. Germline-derived CDR1 and CDR2 are SGHNT and YYREEE (reference sequence). Systemic immunosuppression or autoimmune disease history was grounds to exclude patients. The source was CD4+ or CD8+ T cells sorted from blood, collected in a trial of the OX40 agonist ivuxolimab. The chain recombines TRBV5-4 with TRBJ1-5; 7 bases align to TRBD1. The TCR originated in an adult with an advanced solid tumor such as melanoma, head and neck, liver or kidney cancer. CDR3 in amino acids: CASSFGQAYNQPQHF. DNA for the CDR3: TGTGCCAGCAGCTTTGGACAGGCCTACAATCAGCCCCAGCATTTT. Variable domain in full (rest from reference TRBV5-4 and TRBJ1-5): ETGVTQSPTHLIKTRGQQVTLRCSSQSGHNTVSWYQQALGQGPQFIFQYYREEENGRGNFPPRFSGLQFPNYSSELNVNALELDDSALYLCASSFGQAYNQPQHFGDGTRLSIL.